This TCR beta chain stems from a study of T cell repertoires in cytomegalovirus infection. Findings and caveats of the study: Summed public TCR beta family frequency identified CMV carriers bearing the relevant HLA. What dominated the ex vivo response were HLA-C-restricted CMV-specific TCR beta clonotypes.

TCRdb re-derived calls from the reads in MiXCR, one entry per CDR3 protein. The table lists about 900,000 distinct CDR3 sequences, around a third of them singletons, with more than 12% in the top ten. Looked up from germline, CDR1 is MNHEY and CDR2 is SMNVEV (reference sequence). This CDR3 region has 16 residues. Trimming shortened V by 4 bases and J by 6 bases, and 20 bases separated the two germline ends. Concerning this clonotype itself: Its antigen is currently unknown.

This receptor was taken from a human donor in good health (CMV status not recorded). Some clones in this sample may be carry-over from other donors' samples. The V and J genes are TRBV27 and TRBJ2-3; tentatively, D is TRBD1 (6 bases). The sample consisted of cultured CD8+ T cells from PBMCs, taken from culture after CMV antigen stimulation. As DNA, the CDR3 is TGTGCCAGCAGTTCGTCCGGGACACGTGCATGGGATACGCAGTATTTT. Its protein product is CASSSSGTRAWDTQYF.